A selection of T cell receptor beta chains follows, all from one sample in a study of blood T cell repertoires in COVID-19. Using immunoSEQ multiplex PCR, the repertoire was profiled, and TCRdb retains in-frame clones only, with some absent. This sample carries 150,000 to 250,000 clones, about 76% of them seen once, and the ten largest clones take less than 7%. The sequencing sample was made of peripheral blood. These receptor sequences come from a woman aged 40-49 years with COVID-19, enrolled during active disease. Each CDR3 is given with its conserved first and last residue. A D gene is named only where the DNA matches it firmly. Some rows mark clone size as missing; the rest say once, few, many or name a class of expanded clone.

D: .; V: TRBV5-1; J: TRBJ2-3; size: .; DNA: TGCGCCAGCAGCCTGAAAACCTTACAGGGCACAGATACGCAGTATTTT; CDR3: CASSLKTLQGTDTQYF
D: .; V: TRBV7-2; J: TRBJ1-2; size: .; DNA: TGTGCCAGCAGCTCCGGGGTAGGCTACACCTTC; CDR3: CASSSGVGYTF
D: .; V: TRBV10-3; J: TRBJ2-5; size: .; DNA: TGTGCCATCAGTGCGAGGGCCGGGCTTTCCTTAACTGGTAGCCAAGAGACCCAGTACTTC; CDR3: CAISARAGLSLTGSQETQYF
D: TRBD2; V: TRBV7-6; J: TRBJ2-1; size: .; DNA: TGTGCCAGCAGCTACACTAGCGGGTACAATGAGCAGTTCTTC; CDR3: CASSYTSGYNEQFF
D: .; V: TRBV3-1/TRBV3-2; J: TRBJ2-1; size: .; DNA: TGTGCCAGCAGCCAAGATATAGCGGAGTACAATGAGCAGTTCTTC; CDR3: CASSQDIAEYNEQFF
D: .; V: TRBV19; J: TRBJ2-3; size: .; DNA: TGTGCCAGTAGGGGGGCCGAGGTTTGGGGCACAGATACGCAGTATTTT; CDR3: CASRGAEVWGTDTQYF
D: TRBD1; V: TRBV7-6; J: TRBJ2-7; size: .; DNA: TGTGCCAGCAGCCTAGGACAGGGCAGGTACGAGCAGTACTTC; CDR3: CASSLGQGRYEQYF
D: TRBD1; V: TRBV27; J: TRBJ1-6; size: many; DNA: TGTGCCAGCAGTGCTCGGACAGGAGTTTTGGGTTCACCCCTCCACTTT; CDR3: CASSARTGVLGSPLHF
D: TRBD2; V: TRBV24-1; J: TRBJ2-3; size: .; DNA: TGTGCCACCAGTGACCGAGCGGGAGTCACAGATACGCAGTATTTT; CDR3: CATSDRAGVTDTQYF
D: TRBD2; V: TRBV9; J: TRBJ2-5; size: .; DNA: TGTGCCAGCAGCGCCAACCCGGGGGGAGGAGAGACCCAGTACTTC; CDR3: CASSANPGGGETQYF
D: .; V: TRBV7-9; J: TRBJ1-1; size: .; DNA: TGTGCCAGCAGCTATCCTATGAACACTGAAGCTTTCTTT; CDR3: CASSYPMNTEAFF
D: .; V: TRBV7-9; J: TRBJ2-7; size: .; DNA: TGTGCCAGCGGAAACAGGGTGAACGCCTACGAGCAGTACTTC; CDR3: CASGNRVNAYEQYF
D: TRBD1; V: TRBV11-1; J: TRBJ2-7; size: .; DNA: TGTGCCAGCAGCCCACGACAGGGGGCTCGGGACGAGCAGTACTTC; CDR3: CASSPRQGARDEQYF
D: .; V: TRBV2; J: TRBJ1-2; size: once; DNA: TGTGCCAGCAGTGGACAGGATAACTATGGCTACACCTTC; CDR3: CASSGQDNYGYTF
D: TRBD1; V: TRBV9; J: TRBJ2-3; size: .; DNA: TGTGCCAGCAGCGACAGGGGGGCGAGGGCAGATACGCAGTATTTT; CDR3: CASSDRGARADTQYF
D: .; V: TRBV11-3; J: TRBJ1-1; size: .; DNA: TGTGCCAGCAGCCTTGAACCCGGTACTGAAGCTTTCTTT; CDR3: CASSLEPGTEAFF
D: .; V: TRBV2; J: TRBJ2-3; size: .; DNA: TGTGCCAGCAGCGCAAAAACTAGCCCCGGGGCAGATACGCAGTATTTT; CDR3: CASSAKTSPGADTQYF
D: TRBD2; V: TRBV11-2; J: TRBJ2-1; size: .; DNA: TGTGCCAGCAGCTCTAGCGGGAGCTCCTACAATGAGCAGTTCTTC; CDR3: CASSSSGSSYNEQFF
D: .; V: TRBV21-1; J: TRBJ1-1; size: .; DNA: TGTGCCAGCAGCAAAGGAGGGAGGACAGGAGATCCTTTT; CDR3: CASSKGGRTGDPF
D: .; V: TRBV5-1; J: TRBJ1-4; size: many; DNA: TGCGCCAGCAGCCTCGGGGGAGGAAAACTGTTTTTT; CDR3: CASSLGGGKLFF
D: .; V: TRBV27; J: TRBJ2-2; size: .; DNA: TGTGCCACCTCGCGTACCGGGGAGCTGTTTTTT; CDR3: CATSRTGELFF
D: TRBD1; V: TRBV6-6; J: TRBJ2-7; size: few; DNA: TGTGCCAGCCGACAGGGTAACTCCTACGAGCAGTACTTC; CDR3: CASRQGNSYEQYF
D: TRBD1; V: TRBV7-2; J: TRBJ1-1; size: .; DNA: TGTGCCAGCAGCCAACAGGGGTCCCTAATGAACACTGAAGCTTTCTTT; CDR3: CASSQQGSLMNTEAFF
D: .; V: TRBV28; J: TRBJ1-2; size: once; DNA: TGTGCCAGCCTTTCGTCAGGGAATTCATATGGCTACACCTTC; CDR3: CASLSSGNSYGYTF
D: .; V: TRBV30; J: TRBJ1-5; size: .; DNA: TGTGCCTGGAGCCCCACAGATGATCAGCCCCAGCATTTT; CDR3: CAWSPTDDQPQHF
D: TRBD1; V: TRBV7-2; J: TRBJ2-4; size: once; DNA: TGTGCCAGCAGCTCACAGGGGGCGAAAAGGGTTCAGTACTTC; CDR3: CASSSQGAKRVQYF
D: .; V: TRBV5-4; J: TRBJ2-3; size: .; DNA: TGTGCCAGCAGCTTCCACTCAGGAACAGATACGCAGTATTTT; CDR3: CASSFHSGTDTQYF
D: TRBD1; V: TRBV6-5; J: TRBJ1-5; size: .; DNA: TGTGCCAGCGGGACAGACTTCTATAGCAATCAGCCCCAGCATTTT; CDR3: CASGTDFYSNQPQHF
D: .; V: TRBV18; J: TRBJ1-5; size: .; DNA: TGTGCCAGCTCCCCGGGGAGCGGACCCTATCAGCCCCAGCATTTT; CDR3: CASSPGSGPYQPQHF
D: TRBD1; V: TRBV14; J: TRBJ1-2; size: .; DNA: TGTGCCAGCAGGGCGGACAGGGGGCTTTCAGGCTACACCTTC; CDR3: CASRADRGLSGYTF
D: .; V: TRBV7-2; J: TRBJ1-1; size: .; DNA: TGTGCCAGCAGCTTAGTTGAGGGCGCGGCTTTCTTT; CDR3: CASSLVEGAAFF
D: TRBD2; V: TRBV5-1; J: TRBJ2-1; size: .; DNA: TGCGCCAGCAGCTTTACAGCGGGAGTAAACGAGCAGTTCTTC; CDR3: CASSFTAGVNEQFF
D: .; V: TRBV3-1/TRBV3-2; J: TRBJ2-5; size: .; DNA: TGTGCCAGCAGCCAAGACTCGGGGGGCTGGGAGACCCAGTACTTC; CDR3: CASSQDSGGWETQYF
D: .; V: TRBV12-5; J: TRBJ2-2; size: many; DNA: TGTGCTAGTGGTTTATTCGGGGGTACCGGGGAGCTGTTTTTT; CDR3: CASGLFGGTGELFF
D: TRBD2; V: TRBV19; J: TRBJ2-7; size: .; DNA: TGTGCCAGTAGTATAGCGGCTAGCGGCTTCTCCACCTACGAGCAGTACTTC; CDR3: CASSIAASGFSTYEQYF
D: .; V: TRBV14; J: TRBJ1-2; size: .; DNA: TGTGCCAGCAGCCAAGCTCAGTACTATGGCTACACCTTC; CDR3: CASSQAQYYGYTF
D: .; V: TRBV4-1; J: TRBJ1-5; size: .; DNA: TGCGCCAGCAGCCAAGATGAGGGATATCAGCCCCAGCATTTT; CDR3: CASSQDEGYQPQHF
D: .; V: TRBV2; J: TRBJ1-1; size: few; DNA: TGTGCCAGCAGCGTTACAGGGACGGCTGAAGCTTTCTTT; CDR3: CASSVTGTAEAFF
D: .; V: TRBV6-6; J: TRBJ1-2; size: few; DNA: TGTGCCAGCAGTCACAGGGTAGAGGGCTACACCTTC; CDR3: CASSHRVEGYTF
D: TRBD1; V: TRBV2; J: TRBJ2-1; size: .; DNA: TGTGCCAGCAGAATAGGACAGGGGAGCCACAATGAGCAGTTCTTC; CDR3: CASRIGQGSHNEQFF